The 32 T cell receptor beta chains reported below all come from one sample, sequenced in a study of control samples from healthy donors and cancer patients. This table comes from immunoSEQ multiplex PCR, and its TCRdb copy is limited to in-frame clones, with some not included. The profile covers tens of thousands of clones, with around 94% appearing a single time and about 0.8% taken by the ten largest. Sequencing input: PBMCs. Every receptor here comes from a man younger than 40 with colorectal cancer.

The chain has TRBV20-1 and TRBJ1-1; a weak D match, TRBD1 (6 bases). V lost 3 bases and J 3 bases, leaving 11 bases between the germline ends. CDR3 length equals 13 residues. CDR1 is DFQATT and CDR2 is SNEGSKA in the germline V gene (reference sequence). DNA of the CDR3: TGCAGTGCTAGTTATGGGGGGCACACTGAAGCTTTCTTT. This gives the protein CSASYGGHTEAFF.

The sample holds a few counts of this clone. CDR3 nucleotides: TGTGCCAGCAGTGAGTCGAGGTTCGCGAATAGCAATCAGCCCCAGCATTTT. It yields the protein CASSESRFANSNQPQHF. This rearrangement joins TRBV6-1 to TRBJ1-5; no definite D call. Germline-derived CDR1 and CDR2 are MNHNS and SASEGT. This CDR3 is 17 amino acids long. Between the trimmed V and J ends, which lost 3 bases and 0 bases, there was a span of 15 bases.

Notes on this clone: One junction end disagrees with the germline gene, perhaps due to a read error. The rearrangement joins TRBV7-7 to TRBJ2-1; tentatively, D is TRBD1 (5 bases). The CDR3 extends over 13 amino acids. CDR1 and CDR2 from the germline V gene are SSHAT and FNYEAQ (reference sequence). The CDR3 reads CASSSMDQGEQFF. DNA of the CDR3: TGTGCTAGCAGCTCAATGGACCAGGGTGAGCAGTTCTTC.

V gene TRBV5-4 combines with J gene TRBJ2-2, with 7 bases aligning to TRBD1. The V segment lost 4 bases and the J segment 0 bases; nucleotides outside the gene matches: 6. The CDR3 spans 16 residues. The germline V gene has CDR1 SGHNT and CDR2 YYREEE (reference sequence). The CDR3 region has the DNA TGTGCCAGCAGCCTCCGAACAGGGGCGAACACCGGGGAGCTGTTTTTT. It yields the protein CASSLRTGANTGELFF.

The V gene is TRBV5-4, the J gene TRBJ2-1; 13 nucleotides line up with TRBD2. Germline V gene lookup returns CDR1 SGHNT and CDR2 YYREEE (reference sequence). The ends lost 3 bases at V and 5 bases at J; junction bases unmatched: 8. This CDR3 is built from 17 residues. The CDR3 DNA follows: TGTGCCAGCAGCTCCTGGGGACTAGCGGGGACAGACAATGAGCAGTTCTTC. Translated, it gives CASSSWGLAGTDNEQFF.

The chain combines TRBV6-2 or TRBV6-3 with TRBJ1-1; no clear D gene. Trimming stripped 5 bases from V and 2 bases from J, with 21 bases between. Germline-derived CDR1 and CDR2 are MNHEY and SVGEGT. The CDR3 runs 17 residues. The CDR3 is CASSPSPFRRINTEAFF. CDR3 nucleotide sequence: TGTGCCAGCAGTCCCTCCCCTTTTAGGCGGATAAACACTGAAGCTTTCTTT.

The chain is built from TRBV27 and TRBJ1-2; D is ambiguous. CDR3 length: 14 residues. Trimming removed 5 bases at V and 2 bases at J, with 12 bases between. Germline V gives CDR1 MNHEY, CDR2 SMNVEV (reference sequence). CDR3 nucleotides: TGTGCCAGCAGTCCCTACCTTCCGAACTATGGCTACACCTTC. This codes for CASSPYLPNYGYTF.

The chain is built from TRBV15 and TRBJ1-5; D may be TRBD1 (5 bases). CDR3 length: 16 amino acids. Trimming stripped 0 bases from V and 4 bases from J, with 13 bases between. The germline CDR1 and CDR2 sequences are LNHNV and YYDKDF (reference sequence). The CDR3, as DNA: TGTGCCACCAGCAGAGATGGGGCCTTACTAAATCAGCCCCAGCATTTT. Residues: CATSRDGALLNQPQHF.

V usage is TRBV5-1 and J usage is TRBJ2-3; no firm D call. The CDR3 extends over 13 amino acids. CDR1 and CDR2 from the germline V gene are SGHRS and YFSETQ. Deletions cut 4 bases from V and 2 bases from J, with 8 bases between. CDR3: CASSVPNTDTQYF. CDR3 DNA sequence: TGCGCCAGCAGCGTCCCGAACACAGATACGCAGTATTTT.

The chain uses TRBV6-5 and TRBJ2-1; a weak D match, TRBD2 (5 bases). Germline lookup yields CDR1 MNHEY and CDR2 SVGAGI. V lost 2 bases, J lost 2 bases, and 7 bases lay in between. This CDR3 region has 14 residues. CDR3 nucleotide sequence: TGTGCCAGCAGTTACGGGAGCCCCTACAATGAGCAGTTCTTC. Encoded protein: CASSYGSPYNEQFF.

This clone was recorded a few times. The chain combines TRBV5-8 with TRBJ2-7; possibly TRBD2 for D (6 bases). V was shortened by 3 bases and J by 1 base, with 11 bases between the two germline ends. The germline V gene has CDR1 SGHTS and CDR2 YDEGEE. The CDR3 is 14 amino acids. The CDR3 region has the DNA TGTGCCAGCAGCTCCATAGGGAGGTCCTACGAGCAGTACGTC. It encodes CASSSIGRSYEQYV.

The chain uses TRBV28 and TRBJ2-7; tentative D call: TRBD2 (5 bases). Germline-derived CDR1 and CDR2 are MDHEN and SYDVKM. Trimming removed 7 bases from V and 0 bases from J, with 16 bases in between. The CDR3 runs to 15 residues. CDR3 nucleotide sequence: TGTGCCAGCAATTCCGTCGGGGTGAGCTCCTACGAGCAGTACGTC. This codes for CASNSVGVSSYEQYV.

V and J are TRBV11-2 and TRBJ1-2; 8 nucleotides align to TRBD1. V dropped 8 bases and J dropped 5; count of bases not matched to a gene: 16. The CDR3 spans 16 residues. The germline gives CDR1 SGHAT, CDR2 FQNNGV. The CDR3 reads CASQFPHSTGEYGYTF. CDR3 DNA sequence: TGTGCCAGCCAATTCCCCCATTCGACAGGGGAGTATGGCTACACCTTC.

This chain connects TRBV4-1 to TRBJ2-7; the match to TRBD2 covers 7 bases. Germline assignment: CDR1 MGHRA and CDR2 YSYEKL. The CDR3 extends over 14 amino acids. Trimming took 4 bases from V and 6 from J; bases not matched to a gene: 9. CDR3 residues: CASSRGEGTFEQYV. CDR3 bases: TGCGCCAGCAGCCGAGGGGAGGGGACCTTCGAGCAGTACGTC.

V is TRBV14 and J is TRBJ2-7; D is perhaps TRBD1 or TRBD2 (5 bases each). This CDR3 has 18 residues. Trimming cost V 0 bases and J 4 bases, with 22 bases left between them. Per germline, CDR1 SGHDN and CDR2 FVKESK. The CDR3 loop is CASSQDPRQGEWHYEQYF. The CDR3 DNA follows: TGTGCCAGCAGCCAAGATCCGAGGCAGGGAGAGTGGCATTACGAGCAGTACTTC.

In the case of this clone: A read error may account for a junction end that differs from germline. This sequence joins TRBV18 and TRBJ1-2, with 7 bases that match TRBD1. The CDR3 has 14 residues. Per the germline V gene, CDR1 is KGHSH and CDR2 is LQKENI. CDR3 protein: CASSSPGQIFSYTF. The CDR3 region has the DNA TGTGCCAGCTCATCACCGGGACAGATCTTCAGCTACACCTTC. Full variable domain (remainder filled in from reference TRBV18 and TRBJ1-2): NAGVMQNPRHLVRRRGQEARLRCSPMKGHSHVYWYRQLPEEGLKFMVYLQKENIIDESGMPKERFSAEFPKEGPSILRIQQVVRGDSAAYFCASSSPGQIFSYTFGSGTRLTVV.

The rearrangement joins TRBV18 to TRBJ1-1; D gene ambiguous. Germline V gene sequence: CDR1 KGHSH, CDR2 LQKENI. CDR3 length: 11 residues. V lost 5 bases and J lost 4, with 5 bases in between. CDR3 nucleotide sequence: TGTGCCAGCTCAAGTGGCACTGAAGCTTTCTTT. It yields the protein CASSSGTEAFF.

The chain employs TRBV19 and TRBJ2-2; D gene uncertain. Germline lookup yields CDR1 LNHDA and CDR2 SQIVND (reference sequence). Trimming removed 8 bases at V and 3 bases at J, with 13 bases between. The CDR3 covers 14 residues. For the CDR3, the DNA is TGTGCCAGTTCTCGACCGAGTTACACCGGGGAGCTGTTTTTT. It codes for CASSRPSYTGELFF.

The chain uses TRBV6-6 and TRBJ2-5; either TRBD1 or TRBD2 may fit D (6 bases each). The ends were cut back, 4 bases at V and 1 base at J, with 13 bases in the middle. This CDR3 is 15 amino acids long. The germline gives CDR1 MNHNY, CDR2 SVGAGI (reference sequence). The CDR3 coding sequence is TGTGCCAGCAGTTTCGGGGGCGCCGCCCAAGAGACCCAGTACTTC. Protein sequence: CASSFGGAAQETQYF.

The chain employs TRBV4-1 and TRBJ1-1; D remains unclear. The CDR3 contains 16 residues. Trimming left V 1 base short and J 0 bases short, with 12 bases between. Per germline, CDR1 MGHRA and CDR2 YSYEKL. In nucleotides, the CDR3 is TGCGCCAGCAGCCAAGGCAGGCTGACTATGAACACTGAAGCTTTCTTT. This gives the protein CASSQGRLTMNTEAFF.

This chain joins TRBV6-5 and TRBJ1-2; D is unclear. This CDR3 comprises 15 residues. The germline gives CDR1 MNHEY, CDR2 SVGAGI. The V and J ends lost 2 bases and 4 bases respectively, with 14 bases between them. CDR3 in amino acids: CASSYPDRGSYGYTF. CDR3 coding DNA: TGTGCCAGCAGTTACCCTGACCGAGGAAGCTATGGCTACACCTTC.

J is TRBJ1-2 and V is TRBV2; D is unresolved. CDR1 and CDR2 (germline): SNHLY, FYNNEI. Between the trimmed V and J ends, which lost 6 bases and 2 bases, there was a span of 7 bases. CDR3 length equals 12 residues. The CDR3 protein is CASRTINYGYTF. In nucleotides, the CDR3 is TGTGCCAGCAGGACAATCAACTATGGCTACACCTTC.

This rearrangement joins TRBV5-1 to TRBJ1-5, with TRBD1 matching 9 bases. The V segment lost 4 bases and the J segment 7 bases; nucleotides outside the gene matches: 6. Germline V gene data show CDR1 as SGHRS and CDR2 as YFSETQ. The CDR3 consists of 14 residues. CDR3 bases: TGCGCCAGCAGCATGGGACAGGGCGAACAGCCCCAGCATTTT. Its protein product is CASSMGQGEQPQHF.

The chain joins TRBV24-1 to TRBJ1-3, with D hard to call. The V and J ends lost 7 bases and 2 bases respectively, with 5 bases between them. The CDR3 totals 12 residues. Germline V gives CDR1 KGHDR, CDR2 SFDVKD. The CDR3 region has the DNA TGTGCCACCAGAGGGACTGGAAACACCATATATTTT. Translation gives CATRGTGNTIYF.

V usage is TRBV27 and J usage is TRBJ2-1; 12 bases are a match to TRBD2. The J segment lost 9 bases and the V segment lost 0 bases, leaving 6 bases of the junction unmatched. The CDR3 runs 16 residues. The germline V gene has CDR1 MNHEY and CDR2 SMNVEV (reference sequence). This CDR3 is CASSLSLAGGHGEQFF. Here the CDR3 DNA reads TGTGCCAGCAGTTTATCTCTAGCGGGGGGGCATGGTGAGCAGTTCTTC.

The rearrangement links TRBV4-3 to TRBJ2-1; 10 bases are a match to TRBD1. The V segment lost 6 bases and the J segment 5 bases; nucleotides outside the gene matches: 7. This CDR3 contains 15 residues. CDR1 is LGHNA, CDR2 YSLEER, per germline. In DNA, the CDR3 is TGCGCCAGCAGTCTTGGGACAGGGGCGAACAATGAGCAGTTCTTC. Its protein product is CASSLGTGANNEQFF.

This sequence joins TRBV9 and TRBJ1-4, with 10 bases that match TRBD1. With V trimmed by 5 bases and J by 5 bases, 0 bases remained unmatched. Germline values: CDR1 SGDLS, CDR2 YYNGEE. The CDR3 spans 13 residues. The CDR3 is CASRGQGNEKLFF. CDR3 sequence (DNA): TGTGCCAGCAGGGGACAGGGGAATGAAAAACTGTTTTTT.

This chain links TRBV5-4 with TRBJ1-1, with 10 nucleotides matching TRBD1. Germline loops: CDR1 SGHNT, CDR2 YYREEE (reference sequence). V gave up 4 bases and J gave up 2 bases; unmatched junction bases: 5. CDR3 length: 15 residues. DNA for the CDR3: TGTGCCAGCAGCCCGGGGGACAGGGGAAACACTGAAGCTTTCTTT. This translates into CASSPGDRGNTEAFF.

The sample holds one count of this clone. The V call is TRBV5-1, the J call TRBJ1-1; 9 bases match TRBD1. The CDR3 runs 17 residues. The trim removed 0 bases at V and 3 bases at J, leaving 9 bases unmatched. CDR1 and CDR2 (germline): SGHRS, YFSETQ. The CDR3 reads CASSLVGTGRKDTEAFF. The CDR3 DNA reads as TGCGCCAGCAGCTTGGTTGGGACAGGGAGAAAGGACACTGAAGCTTTCTTT.

This chain connects TRBV6-5 to TRBJ1-2; D is possibly TRBD1 (5 bases). The CDR3 is 12 amino acids. CDR1 is MNHEY and CDR2 is SVGAGI in the germline V gene. V lost 5 bases to trimming and J lost 5 bases, with 9 bases between them. The CDR3, as DNA: TGTGCCAGCAGTCAGGGAGATTATGGCTACACCTTC. This gives the protein CASSQGDYGYTF.

This clone showed up just once. This sequence joins TRBV6-2 or TRBV6-3 and TRBJ2-3; TRBD2 aligns across 8 bases. The V gene end was trimmed by 1 base and the J gene end by 2 bases; junction bases not matched to a gene: 8. The CDR3 has 17 residues. Germline assignment: CDR1 MNHEY and CDR2 SVGEGT. The CDR3 DNA reads as TGTGCCAGCAGTTACTTTCGGGGCGGGGGGATCACAGATACGCAGTATTTT. Protein sequence: CASSYFRGGGITDTQYF.

V usage is TRBV5-4 and J usage is TRBJ2-7, with D possibly TRBD1 on 6 matching bases. Trimming left V 2 bases short and J 6 bases short, with 9 bases between. The germline CDR1 and CDR2 sequences are SGHNT and YYREEE (reference sequence). The length of the CDR3 is 12 residues. In DNA, the CDR3 is TGTGCCAGCAGCTTCCCAGGGGCCGAGCAGTACTTC. The encoded protein is CASSFPGAEQYF.